Only one count was recorded for the clone carrying this T cell receptor beta chain. Only in-frame clones appear in the TCRdb table, and some are missing; sequencing was by immunoSEQ multiplex PCR. The data contain a few hundred thousand clones, roughly nine tenths of them singletons. The data were obtained in a study of blood T cell repertoires in COVID-19. J lost 2 bases, V lost 3 bases, and 4 bases had no gene match. The CDR3 totals 15 residues. Per germline, CDR1 SGHNT and CDR2 YENEEA. This receptor was taken from a woman younger than 45 who had recovered from COVID-19. Sequenced: PBMCs or T cells enriched from blood (not recorded which). The chain combines TRBV11-3 with TRBJ2-5; 9 nucleotides agree with TRBD2. The CDR3 DNA reads as TGTGCCAGCAGCTTCGGGGCGGGGGGGCAAGAGACCCAGTACTTC. Its protein product is CASSFGAGGQETQYF.